The T cell receptor (beta chain) under discussion was sequenced for a study of T cells expressing NK-cell markers. General study points: For several donors, the dominant NKG2C+ clonotypes made up about 1.0-8% of their CD8+ T cells.

For this clonotype: The antigen remains unidentified.

CDR1 is SGHRS and CDR2 is YFSETQ in the germline V gene. The CDR3 has 16 residues. UMIs were included in TCR beta cDNA generated by 5'RACE template switching. TCRdb reprocessed the 5' RACE reads and stores each CDR3 protein as one record, lacking DNA. This sample's clone table lists about 160,000 distinct CDR3 sequences. The TCR sequence derives from a woman aged 18-70 years in good health. This sequence joins TRBV5-1 and TRBJ2-5; the TCRdb call, TRBD2, lacks DNA for checking. The specimen was blood T cells: a sorted CD56 or NKG2C T cell subset, CD4+ or CD8+ T cells, or bulk PBMC T cells (not recorded which). The CDR3 loop is CASSPTGTSRLETQYF.